A single T cell receptor (beta chain) is shown here with its context. Its antigen is still unknown. The length of the CDR3 is 13 residues. Germline values: CDR1 MGHDK, CDR2 SYGVNS. With V trimmed by 7 bases and J by 7 bases, 7 bases remained unmatched. The source of the sample is a study of T cell clonotyping in hematopoietic cell transplantation. Findings of the study overall: Recipient TCR diversity dropped after transplant; expanded clonotypes rose from day 30 to 180.

Assay used: immunoSEQ multiplex PCR; TCRdb lists only in-frame clones, some missing. The sample shows 60,000 to 75,000 clones, approximately 94% of them seen only once. What was sequenced was peripheral blood mononuclear cells. This TCR came from a man aged 50-60 years in good health. Some clones in this sample may be carry-over from other donors' samples. The chain uses TRBV25-1 and TRBJ2-5; TRBD2 matches 9 bases. The CDR3 protein is CASTVSGSPTQYF. Here the CDR3 DNA reads TGTGCCAGCACCGTTAGCGGGAGTCCGACCCAGTACTTC.